This entry concerns a single T cell receptor (beta chain). Which antigen it targets is not known. There are no base qualities to consult, and no much larger clone falls within one base. Via the germline V gene, CDR1 is MGHDK and CDR2 SYGVNS. Reading from cysteine to phenylalanine, the CDR3 counts 15 amino acids. The CDR3 DNA has 45 bases and is translated from base 1. The germline V and J ends show losses of 6 bases and 9 bases respectively, and no gene match explains 9 bases of the junction. In the paper's terms, the time point label means: persistent/refractory GD, antithyroid drugs over 5 years with positive TRAb. For both TCR sequencing and RNA sequencing, RNA was extracted from PBMCs in TRIzol. The diagnosis of Graves' disease was made according to American Thyroid Association guidelines. Recruitment of patients was carried out at an endocrinology department in Xi'an, China. Each patient gave approximately 9 milliliters of peripheral blood, collected in an EDTA anticoagulant tube. Ficoll Paque Plus density gradient separation was used to isolate PBMCs, and no additional T cell sorting was done. An Agilent 2100 Bioanalyzer and agarose gel were used to check RNA quality, and a NanoDrop 2000 was used to measure RNA concentration.

This sample is part of a study of regulatory T cells in long-lasting Graves disease (dated by TCRdb to about 2021). About the full investigation: To count as having persistent Graves' disease, a patient had to have received antithyroid drug treatment for over 5 years with TSH receptor autoantibodies remaining persistently positive. Persistent Graves' disease patients in the clinical cohort had taken antithyroid drugs for approximately ten years on average. The study was registered as a clinical trial and conducted in China. Patients with persistent Graves' disease were compared with patients with newly diagnosed Graves' disease using TCR sequencing and RNA sequencing of peripheral blood. TCR sequencing covered roughly 13 persistent and approximately 20 newly diagnosed Graves' disease patients, some 33 samples in total.

Library creation used multiplex PCR. Sequencing took place on an Illumina HiSeq 4000. TCR beta libraries were built with iRepertoire HTBI primers and Arm-PCR amplification of CDR3 regions. Before sequencing, the PCR products went through gel purification. Processing in the source paper ran as follows. A total of roughly 67 TRBV and about 13 TRBJ segments were identified across samples and were used for gene usage analysis of CDR3 amino acid clonotypes. COPE and FqMerger were used to merge filtered high-quality paired reads into contigs. BLAST was used to align contigs to the IMGT TRBV, TRBD and TRBJ reference genes, and CDR3 was defined following IMGT. Clonotypes above 0.1% frequency were classified as highly expanded clones. Shannon entropy was used to measure repertoire diversity, and the Gini coefficient was used to measure V-J evenness. A clonotype found in more than one individual was treated as public. Starting from the raw public reads, TCRdb applied fastp trimming at Q25, assembled clones with MiXCR and retained in-frame beta chains. Under each unique CDR3 protein, matching rows form one entry showing the most common genes and DNA. The V and J calls were determined by TCRdb, not by the authors. The sample records 300,000 to 500,000 distinct CDR3 sequences, less than 25% of which are singletons. Around 20% of the sample lies in the top ten.

General findings and caveats noted by the study authors: The small sample size was acknowledged by the authors as a limitation that may reduce accuracy. Peripheral blood alone was examined, since thyroid tissue, which constituted the primary lesion, could not be accessed. Persistent patients shared more public clonotypes among themselves (around 2,500) than newly diagnosed patients did (nearly 1,000). TRBV28, TRBJ1-2 and TRBJ2-5 were preferentially used in persistent disease, while TRBV20-1 and TRBJ2-1 were favored in newly diagnosed disease. Only the TCR beta chain was sequenced and analyzed. Persistent Graves' disease patients showed lower TCR Shannon entropy and fewer highly expanded clones than newly diagnosed patients, suggesting clonal expansion.

Sample: peripheral blood mononuclear cells (PBMCs), taken when the disease was refractory, from a patient treated with antithyroid drugs. Recombination linked TRBV25-1 to TRBJ1-6; 9 central nucleotides agree with TRBD1. This receptor was obtained from a female donor with Graves disease. The CDR3: CASRESGTGFSPLHF. Read as DNA, the sequence is TGTGCCAGCAGGGAGTCAGGGACAGGGTTTTCACCCCTCCACTTT.